A selection of T cell receptor beta chains follows, all from one sample in a study of blood T cell repertoires in COVID-19. The assay was immunoSEQ multiplex PCR, and TCRdb's table has in-frame clones only and misses some. Here the sample spans approximately 70,000 clones, 70% to 90% being singletons. Source material: peripheral blood. All receptors derive from a human donor in a cohort sampled during active COVID-19. Each CDR3 is given with its conserved first and last residue. A D gene is named only where the DNA matches it firmly. Rows may omit the clone size; those that give it use once, few, many or a size class.

CDR3	DNA	size	D	V	J
CASTPAGIATDTQYF	TGTGCCAGCACCCCGGCCGGGATCGCCACAGATACGCAGTATTTT	few	.	TRBV7-2	TRBJ2-3
CASSPGQGTVYEQYF	TGTGCCAGCAGCCCCGGACAGGGTACGGTCTACGAGCAGTACTTC	.	TRBD1	TRBV5-4	TRBJ2-7
CASSLIPGGPWGRSQYF	TGCGCCAGCAGCTTAATTCCGGGAGGGCCATGGGGCCGGAGCCAGTACTTC	.	TRBD2	TRBV5-1	TRBJ2-5
CASSEALGQEFYNEQFF	TGTGCCAGCAGTGAAGCCCTGGGACAGGAGTTCTACAATGAGCAGTTCTTC	.	TRBD1	TRBV6-1	TRBJ2-1
CASLPGQALNTEAFF	TGTGCCTCTTTACCGGGACAGGCATTGAACACTGAAGCTTTCTTT	.	TRBD1	TRBV30	TRBJ1-1
CASSPPPQGETQYF	TGTGCCAGCTCACCACCGCCCCAGGGAGAGACCCAGTACTTC	.	.	TRBV18	TRBJ2-5
CASSLSQGPSIGEKLFF	TGTGCCAGCAGTTTAAGCCAGGGGCCCTCCATAGGCGAAAAACTGTTTTTT	.	.	TRBV28	TRBJ1-4
CASSLYRGGNTEAFF	TGTGCCAGCAGCTTATACCGGGGAGGGAACACTGAAGCTTTCTTT	.	.	TRBV7-2	TRBJ1-1
CASSVAGVGYNEQFF	TGTGCCAGCAGCGTAGCGGGGGTGGGGTACAATGAGCAGTTCTTC	.	.	TRBV9	TRBJ2-1
CASSQGFSTDTQYF	TGTGCCAGTAGTCAGGGTTTTAGCACAGATACGCAGTATTTT	.	.	TRBV19	TRBJ2-3
CASSPQGASSGGELFF	TGTGCCAGCTCACCACAGGGGGCCTCATCTGGAGGGGAGCTGTTTTTT	.	TRBD1	TRBV18	TRBJ2-2
CASSLGQGAPNTEAFF	TGCGCCAGCAGCTTGGGACAGGGGGCCCCCAACACTGAAGCTTTCTTT	.	TRBD1	TRBV5-1	TRBJ1-1
CASSQELVFYEQYF	TGCGCCAGCAGCCAAGAGTTAGTATTCTACGAGCAGTACTTC	.	.	TRBV4-1	TRBJ2-7
CASSQDKARGYTF	TGTGCCAGCAGCCAAGACAAGGCACGCGGCTACACCTTC	.	.	TRBV9	TRBJ1-2
CASSVEGDTEAFF	TGTGCCAGCAGCGTAGAAGGGGACACTGAAGCTTTCTTT	.	.	TRBV9	TRBJ1-1
CASSFLAGAYNEQFF	TGTGCCAGCAGCTTCCTAGCGGGAGCTTACAATGAGCAGTTCTTC	.	TRBD2	TRBV7-3	TRBJ2-1
CARDRGMVRGYEQYF	TGTGCCAGGGACAGGGGGATGGTCCGAGGCTACGAGCAGTACTTC	.	TRBD1	TRBV19	TRBJ2-7